This record concerns one T cell receptor (beta chain) sequence. Its antigen remains unidentified. Just one base apart from a much larger clone, this may be a read error. Unsorted whole blood yielded the blood RNA, and germline DNA was also extracted. Peripheral blood, around 4 milliliters, was collected prior to surgery. This CDR3 comprises 12 residues. Germline CDR1 SGHNT, CDR2 YYREEE (reference sequence). Using a constant-region primer together with ProtoScript II reverse transcriptase, TCR beta cDNA was made from roughly 540 ng of total RNA. Three nested multiplex PCR rounds, a slightly modified ARM-PCR, produced the libraries for TCR beta. Rounds one and two of PCR, each of 9 to 11 cycles, were primed with TRBV1-TRBV30 forward primers and a C-beta reverse primer. TCRdb recomputed calls from the multiplex PCR reads with MiXCR, one row per CDR3 protein. The profile shows approximately 330,000 distinct CDR3 sequences, less than 70% of them singletons.

These data come from a study of tumor-infiltrating lymphocytes in primary liver carcinoma. At the level of the study: Male and female patients aged 30 to 69 years made up the cohort. Each of the growths was stage T1-T3 N0M0, extending about 4 to 10 cm across.

Study-wide findings and caveats: Tumors significantly exceeded blood in top-250-clone fraction (p = 0.039).

The TCR sequence derives from a man between 40 and 49 years old with primary liver carcinoma and hepatitis B virus infection. The sequenced sample consisted of peripheral blood. The J gene is TRBJ2-2, the V gene TRBV5-4; D possibly corresponds to TRBD2 (6 bases). CDR3: CASSLYELGRIF. CDR3 nucleotides: TGTGCCAGCAGCCTGTATGAACTGGGGAGGATTTTT. The full variable domain, its missing parts supplied by reference TRBV5-4 and TRBJ2-2, is ETGVTQSPTHLIKTRGQQVTLRCSSQSGHNTVSWYQQALGQGPQFIFQYYREEENGRGNFPPRFSGLQFPNYSSELNVNALELDDSALYLCASSLYELGRIFGEGSRLTVL.